The source of this T cell receptor (beta chain) is a study of cytomegalovirus exposure and HLA in healthy donors. Findings and caveats of the study: Among TCR beta chains of equal frequency, HLA-associated ones were more clonally expanded in a later analysis. Investigators reported 150 to 200 TCR beta chains as tied to cytomegalovirus. Most TCRs appeared rarely, but some public TCRs recurred in many donors.

Use of 60 Vbeta and 13 Jbeta primers characterized the PCR. Sequencing was performed with immunoSEQ multiplex PCR; in TCRdb, only in-frame clones are kept and a portion is missing. Of 150,000 to 200,000 clones listed, about four fifths are singletons. V dropped 4 bases and J dropped 4; count of bases not matched to a gene: 17. The CDR3 is 20 amino acids. Germline-derived CDR1 and CDR2 are SGHKS and YYEKEE (reference sequence). This clone was detected once. Its antigen is not known. The donors (healthy individuals) were bone marrow donors. Input material: PBMCs. The rearrangement uses TRBV5-5 and TRBJ2-7; 16 nucleotides line up with TRBD2. This TCR was recovered from a woman aged 40 to 55 in good health and CMV-seronegative. CDR3 sequence: CASSSSSGTSGRAYGYEQYF. In nucleotides, the CDR3 is TGTGCCAGCAGCAGTTCCTCCGGGACTAGCGGGAGGGCCTATGGTTACGAGCAGTACTTC.